A selection of T cell receptor beta chains follows, all from one sample in a study of blood T cells in healthy people across ages. In TCRdb, the 5' RACE reads were re-called with MiXCR into one record per CDR3 protein. The repertoire holds 750,000 to 850,000 distinct CDR3 sequences, with 20% to 30% as singletons. Separately, the same data were catalogued under a study of T cells of mothers and their children.

Sequenced input: blood. The receptors originated from a boy aged 5-17 years in good health. CDR3s include the opening cysteine and the closing phenylalanine or tryptophan. D genes are given only for firm matches. Clone size is not always given. Where it is, it says once, few, many or a class for expanded clones.

CDR3 length	D gene	V gene	J gene	clone size	CDR3 DNA	CDR3 protein
11	-	TRBV28	TRBJ2-5	-	TGTGCCATCTCTACGGGGGAGACCCAGTACTTC	CAISTGETQYF
15	TRBD1	TRBV7-9	TRBJ2-1	once	TGTGCCAGCAGCCTAACAGGGGTCCCCCTCAATGAGCAGTTCTTC	CASSLTGVPLNEQFF
18	TRBD2	TRBV20-1	TRBJ2-1	-	TGCAGTGCTAGGGGGGGACTAGCGGGAAAGAGCTCCTACAATGAGCAGTTCTTC	CSARGGLAGKSSYNEQFF
12	-	TRBV29-1	TRBJ2-7	-	TGCAGCGTCTCTACTCTGACTTACGAGCAGTACTTC	CSVSTLTYEQYF
17	-	TRBV20-1	TRBJ1-6	-	TGCAGTGCTAGGGGTCCTCTGGTGTACTCCTATAATTCACCCCTCCACTTT	CSARGPLVYSYNSPLHF
13	-	TRBV10-3	TRBJ1-1	-	TGTGCCATCAGGGGCCGTCAGGACACTGAAGCTTTCTTT	CAIRGRQDTEAFF
14	-	TRBV6-6	TRBJ1-3	-	TGTGCCAGCAGCAGCTTAAGCTCTGGAAACACCATATATTTT	CASSSLSSGNTIYF
15	-	TRBV4-3	TRBJ1-2	few	TGCGCCAGCAGCCAAGAGGTCACCGGGAGCTATGGCTACACCTTC	CASSQEVTGSYGYTF
14	-	TRBV28	TRBJ2-5	-	TGTGCCAGCAGTTTAGGTTCCAGCGGGGAGACCCAGTACTTC	CASSLGSSGETQYF
16	TRBD2	TRBV20-1	TRBJ2-7	-	TGCAGTGCCACCGGGACTAGCGGGTGGAACCTCTACGAGCAGTACTTC	CSATGTSGWNLYEQYF
15	-	TRBV7-2	TRBJ1-1	-	TGTGCCAGCAGCTTAGCTTCCCAGGGCGGGTCTGAAGCTTTCTTT	CASSLASQGGSEAFF
18	TRBD2	TRBV4-3	TRBJ2-3	few	TGCGCCAGCAGCCAAGGTGCTATAGCGGGGGGGATCACAGATACGCAGTATTTT	CASSQGAIAGGITDTQYF
14	-	TRBV29-1	TRBJ1-3	-	TGCAGCGTCTGGGGACCATTCTCTGGAAACACCATATATTTT	CSVWGPFSGNTIYF
13	-	TRBV20-1	TRBJ2-7	few	TGCAGTGCTAGCTGGCAGGCCCAGAGAGAGCAGTACTTC	CSASWQAQREQYF
16	-	TRBV25-1	TRBJ1-3	-	TGTGCCAGCAGTGATGGGGTCAGGGTGACTGGAAACACCATATATTTT	CASSDGVRVTGNTIYF
13	TRBD1	TRBV12-3/TRBV12-4	TRBJ2-1	-	TGTGCCACAGCTAAGACAGGGGCCGATGAGCAGTTCTTC	CATAKTGADEQFF
16	TRBD2	TRBV12-3/TRBV12-4	TRBJ2-7	-	TGTGCCAGCAGGTGGGATAGCGGGGCAACTAACTACGAGCAGTACTTC	CASRWDSGATNYEQYF
12	TRBD1	TRBV28	TRBJ2-5	few	TGTGCCAGCACGGGGACAGGGGAGACCCAGTACTTC	CASTGTGETQYF
14	TRBD2	TRBV20-1	TRBJ2-7	-	TGCAGTGCTACGGATCGGGAGGGGTCCTACGAGCAGTACTTC	CSATDREGSYEQYF
15	-	TRBV19	TRBJ2-1	-	TGTGCCAGTAGTATAGGGCAGGCCTCCTACAATGAGCAGTTCTTC	CASSIGQASYNEQFF
13	TRBD1	TRBV15	TRBJ2-3	few	TGTGCCACCAGCAGACCAGGGGGAGATACGCAGTATTTT	CATSRPGGDTQYF
17	-	TRBV4-3	TRBJ2-3	-	TGCGCCAGCAGCCAAGAGCGATTAAGGGACCCCACAGATACGCAGTATTTT	CASSQERLRDPTDTQYF
15	TRBD1	TRBV28	TRBJ1-6	-	TGTGCCAGCGAAAGTACAGGGGGCGGTAATTCACCCCTCCACTTT	CASESTGGGNSPLHF
15	-	TRBV4-3	TRBJ1-4	-	TGCGCCAGCAGCTCCAGACATCCAACTAATGAAAAACTGTTTTTT	CASSSRHPTNEKLFF
18	-	TRBV4-3	TRBJ2-3	few	TGCGCCAGCAGCCAAGATCTATCGGTGGGGTACAGCACAGATACGCAGTATTTT	CASSQDLSVGYSTDTQYF
14	-	TRBV10-3	TRBJ2-5	few	TGTGCCATCAGTGAGCGGGAAAACCAAGAGACCCAGTACTTC	CAISERENQETQYF
15	-	TRBV4-1	TRBJ2-2	once	TGCGCCAGCAGCCAAGGGCCTAGGGGCACCGGGGAGCTGTTTTTT	CASSQGPRGTGELFF
13	-	TRBV28	TRBJ2-5	-	TGTGCCAGCATGTTCGGGGGATGGGAGACCCAGTACTTC	CASMFGGWETQYF
16	TRBD1	TRBV7-6	TRBJ1-1	few	TGTGCCAGCAGCCTAGGACAGGGGCTAAGGAACACTGAAGCTTTCTTT	CASSLGQGLRNTEAFF
15	-	TRBV12-3/TRBV12-4	TRBJ2-7	many	TGTGCCAGCAGTTCCCCAATTAAGAACAGGGTTGAGCAGTACTTC	CASSSPIKNRVEQYF
18	-	TRBV4-3	TRBJ2-3	few	TGCGCCAGCAGCCAAGAAGGTCCGGGGAGCCTCGGCACAGATACGCAGTATTTT	CASSQEGPGSLGTDTQYF
15	-	TRBV12-3/TRBV12-4	TRBJ1-2	few	TGTGCCAGCAGTCACCCCTGGGGGGCTGGGTATGGCTACACCTTC	CASSHPWGAGYGYTF
16	-	TRBV11-2	TRBJ1-2	-	TGTGCCAGCAGCTTCCCCCCTTGGCAGAAAAACTATGGCTACACCTTC	CASSFPPWQKNYGYTF
12	-	TRBV14	TRBJ2-1	many	TGTGCCAGCAGCCTGACGGGGGATGAGCAGTTCTTC	CASSLTGDEQFF
14	-	TRBV29-1	TRBJ2-5	few	TGCAGCGTTATTCCGGGCCCACTATCGGAGACCCAGTACTTC	CSVIPGPLSETQYF